These 22 T cell receptor beta chains came from one sample sequenced in a study of CD8 T cells in ankylosing spondylitis. The study, taken as a whole, reports: Made up of eight highly homologous variants, a TCR beta motif appeared characteristic of ankylosing spondylitis blood.

One entry per CDR3 protein, called by TCRdb with MiXCR from the 5' RACE reads. The sample contains under 950,000 distinct CDR3 sequences, around 20% of which appear only once. These receptors are not linked to any known antigen. Sample: blood, either unsorted or a sorted T cell fraction (not recorded which). These receptor sequences come from a male donor with ankylosing spondylitis.

The rearrangement joins TRBV12-3 or TRBV12-4 to TRBJ1-1; D uncertain. V was cut by 6 bases and J by 5 bases, with 19 bases left in between. CDR3 length: 15 amino acids. CDR3 sequence: CASRPSLNAGTEAFF. The CDR3 nucleotides are TGTGCCAGCAGACCCTCCCTCAACGCCGGGACTGAAGCTTTCTTT.

This clonotype occurred many times. This chain uses TRBV7-3 with TRBJ2-1; a weak D match, TRBD2 (7 bases). Trimming removed 6 bases at V and 2 bases at J, with 11 bases between. The CDR3 has 14 amino acids. The germline V gene encodes CDR1 SGHTA and CDR2 FQGTGA. The DNA for the CDR3 is TGTGCCAGCAGTTTGCGGGGGCCCTACAATGAGCAGTTCTTC. Translated, it gives CASSLRGPYNEQFF.

This clonotype has more than one count but fewer than ten. The chain couples TRBV6-1 to TRBJ2-1, with D possibly being TRBD2 (6 bases). Trimming stripped 7 bases from V and 4 bases from J, with 20 bases between. CDR3 length: 16 residues. Germline CDR1 reads MNHNS; CDR2 reads SASEGT. The CDR3 DNA is TGTGCCAGCACCGAAACTTGGACTATTTTTTACAATGAGCAGTTCTTC. Its protein product is CASTETWTIFYNEQFF.

The chain employs TRBV12-3 or TRBV12-4 and TRBJ2-3; D gene ambiguous. This CDR3 spans 13 amino acids. Trimming took off 6 bases at V and 5 bases at J, with 12 bases between the two ends. The CDR3 here is CASRDLPGDTQYF. The CDR3, as DNA: TGTGCCAGCAGGGACCTACCCGGAGATACGCAGTATTTT.

In its sample, this clonotype was seen a few times. V is TRBV28 and J is TRBJ2-3; TRBD2 matches at 9 bases. V trimming: 8 bases; J trimming: 4 bases; junction bases outside the gene matches: 7. The CDR3 is made up of 14 amino acids. The germline V gene has CDR1 MDHEN and CDR2 SYDVKM. CDR3 bases: TGTGCCAGCCGCGGGAGGGGAGTGGCAGATACGCAGTATTTT. This sequence encodes CASRGRGVADTQYF.

The chain combines TRBV6-5 with TRBJ2-2; D gene ambiguous. CDR3 length: 16 residues. V was cut by 0 bases and J by 2 bases, with 10 bases left in between. The V gene's germline CDR1 is MNHEY and CDR2 SVGAGI. The CDR3 DNA reads TGTGCCAGCAGTTACTCGATGGCATCTAACACCGGGGAGCTGTTTTTT. It specifies CASSYSMASNTGELFF.

A few counts support this clonotype. The chain combines TRBV12-3 or TRBV12-4 with TRBJ1-1; 8 bases are a match to TRBD1. This CDR3 contains 17 residues. V dropped 5 bases and J dropped 2; count of bases not matched to a gene: 13. DNA of the CDR3: TGTGCCAGCAGTCCCAATTGGGGACAGGTTATCAACACTGAAGCTTTCTTT. It codes for CASSPNWGQVINTEAFF.

This clonotype was detected only a few times. The chain joins TRBV11-3 to TRBJ2-3, with D unresolved. V was trimmed by 6 bases and J by 0 bases, leaving 13 bases between them. Germline V gives CDR1 SGHNT, CDR2 YENEEA. CDR3 size: 15 residues. CDR3 loop: CASSPQFSSTDTQYF. The CDR3 DNA reads as TGTGCCAGCAGTCCACAGTTCTCTAGCACAGATACGCAGTATTTT.

J is TRBJ1-4 and V is TRBV6-1; the D is unclear. V gave up 3 bases and J gave up 0 bases, with 8 bases separating them. CDR1 MNHNS and CDR2 SASEGT come from the germline V gene. The CDR3 covers 15 residues. The DNA for the CDR3 is TGTGCCAGCAGTGACAGGATAGCAACTAATGAAAAACTGTTTTTT. This encodes CASSDRIATNEKLFF.

The chain has TRBV5-5 and TRBJ2-7, with D tentatively TRBD2 (7 bases). This CDR3 spans 15 amino acids. V lost 4 bases to trimming and J lost 4 bases, with 18 bases between them. CDR1 is SGHKS and CDR2 is YYEKEE in the germline V gene (reference sequence). CDR3 nucleotides: TGTGCCAGCAGCCGCAGACAAGCGGGACAATACGAGCAGTACTTC. Translated, it gives CASSRRQAGQYEQYF.

V is TRBV7-9 and J is TRBJ1-1, with D uncertain. Looked up from germline, CDR1 is SEHNR and CDR2 is FQNEAQ (reference sequence). CDR3 size: 12 residues. The ends were cut back, 5 bases at V and 3 bases at J, with 7 bases in the middle. CDR3 amino acids: CASSPLHTEAFF. CDR3 bases: TGTGCCAGCAGCCCTCTCCACACTGAAGCTTTCTTT.

This clonotype occurred a few times. This rearrangement joins TRBV5-1 to TRBJ2-7; TRBD1 is a possible D gene (6 bases). CDR1 is SGHRS, CDR2 YFSETQ, per germline. CDR3 size: 15 residues. V was pared by 0 bases and J by 5 bases, with 15 bases between. The CDR3 DNA sequence: TGCGCCAGCAGCTTGGACAGGGCTCGGTCGGACGAGCAGTACTTC. Translated, it gives CASSLDRARSDEQYF.

This clonotype was observed a handful of times. The CDR3 region has the DNA TGTGCCACCAGTGATGCCCAAGAGACCCAGTACTTC. Protein: CATSDAQETQYF. V gene TRBV24-1 combines with J gene TRBJ2-5; no definite D call. The ends were cut back, 3 bases at V and 1 base at J, with 2 bases in the middle. CDR3 size: 12 residues. Germline V gene lookup returns CDR1 KGHDR and CDR2 SFDVKD.

This clonotype occurred a few times. CDR3 DNA sequence: TGTGCCAGCAGCTGGGGACAGGGTTGGACTGAAGCTTTCTTT. Encoded protein: CASSWGQGWTEAFF. The V and J genes are TRBV7-9 and TRBJ1-1, with TRBD1 matching over 9 bases. The CDR3 totals 14 residues. V was clipped by 4 bases and J by 5 bases; unmatched bases: 5. Germline values: CDR1 SEHNR, CDR2 FQNEAQ (reference sequence).

The chain combines TRBV5-6 with TRBJ1-1; 10 nucleotides line up with TRBD1. Germline values: CDR1 SGHDT, CDR2 YYEEEE. This CDR3 region has 16 residues. The V and J ends lost 3 bases and 0 bases, in that order; junction bases with no gene match: 5. DNA for the CDR3: TGTGCCAGCAGCTACCGGACAGGGGGAATGAACACTGAAGCTTTCTTT. It specifies CASSYRTGGMNTEAFF.

Only a few counts were recorded for this clonotype. The CDR3 DNA reads as TGTGCCAGCACCCCCCCAGGCACAAAGAACACTGAAGCTTTCTTT. This gives the protein CASTPPGTKNTEAFF. The rearrangement joins TRBV12-3 or TRBV12-4 to TRBJ1-1; D is ambiguous. There are 15 residues in the CDR3. V lost 7 bases, J lost 1 base, and 16 bases lay in between.

The rearrangement joins TRBV4-1 to TRBJ1-4; TRBD1 is a possible D gene (5 bases). V was clipped by 0 bases and J by 5 bases, with 10 bases between them. CDR1 and CDR2 from the germline V gene are MGHRA and YSYEKL. The CDR3 spans 15 residues. CDR3 amino acids: CASSQEYRRNEKLFF. DNA for the CDR3: TGCGCCAGCAGCCAAGAGTACAGGAGGAATGAAAAACTGTTTTTT.

With respect to this clonotype: An end of the junction differs from the germline gene, which may be a read error. The chain has TRBV5-6 and TRBJ2-3, with D unclear. The germline CDR1 and CDR2 sequences are SGHDT and YYEEEE. This CDR3 has 13 residues. CDR3 residues: CASTLRNTDTQYF. The DNA of the CDR3 is TGTGCCAGCACCTTGCGGAACACAGATACGCAGTATTTT.

This clonotype appeared a few times. The chain links TRBV12-3 or TRBV12-4 to TRBJ1-1; 9 bases fit TRBD1. J lost 7 bases, V lost 5 bases, and 8 bases had no gene match. CDR3 length: 14 amino acids. The DNA of the CDR3 is TGTGCCAGCAGTCTCGCCGGACAGGGGAATGAAGCTTTCTTT. This encodes CASSLAGQGNEAFF.

The chain joins TRBV28 to TRBJ1-5; 9 nucleotides line up with TRBD1. Germline lookup yields CDR1 MDHEN and CDR2 SYDVKM. The CDR3 has 15 residues. The V and J ends lost 4 bases and 4 bases, in that order; junction bases with no gene match: 5. The CDR3 reads CASSSPGQGNQPQHF. CDR3 coding DNA: TGTGCCAGCAGTTCCCCGGGACAGGGAAATCAGCCCCAGCATTTT. Using reference TRBV28 and TRBJ1-5 for the parts outside the CDR3, the full variable domain is DVKVTQSSRYLVKRTGEKVFLECVQDMDHENMFWYRQDPGLGLRLIYFSYDVKMKEKGDIPEGYSVSREKKERFSLILESASTNQTSMYLCASSSPGQGNQPQHFGDGTRLSIL.

This rearrangement joins TRBV28 to TRBJ2-5, with D perhaps TRBD2 (6 bases). Germline lookup yields CDR1 MDHEN and CDR2 SYDVKM. The V end was cut by 1 base, the J end by 3 bases, with 6 bases between. The CDR3 covers 13 residues. CDR3 nucleotide sequence: TGTGCCAGCAGTTTATCGGGGGAAGAGACCCAGTACTTC. Translating gives CASSLSGEETQYF. Variable domain in full (rest from reference TRBV28 and TRBJ2-5): DVKVTQSSRYLVKRTGEKVFLECVQDMDHENMFWYRQDPGLGLRLIYFSYDVKMKEKGDIPEGYSVSREKKERFSLILESASTNQTSMYLCASSLSGEETQYFGPGTRLLVL.

The chain combines TRBV5-6 with TRBJ2-7; D not certain. V was shortened by 1 base and J by 1 base, with 12 bases between the two germline ends. In germline, CDR1 is SGHDT, CDR2 YYEEEE. The length of the CDR3 is 15 residues. The CDR3 region has the DNA TGTGCCAGCAGCTTGCGCTCCTCAGGTTCCTACGAGCAGTACTTC. This codes for CASSLRSSGSYEQYF.